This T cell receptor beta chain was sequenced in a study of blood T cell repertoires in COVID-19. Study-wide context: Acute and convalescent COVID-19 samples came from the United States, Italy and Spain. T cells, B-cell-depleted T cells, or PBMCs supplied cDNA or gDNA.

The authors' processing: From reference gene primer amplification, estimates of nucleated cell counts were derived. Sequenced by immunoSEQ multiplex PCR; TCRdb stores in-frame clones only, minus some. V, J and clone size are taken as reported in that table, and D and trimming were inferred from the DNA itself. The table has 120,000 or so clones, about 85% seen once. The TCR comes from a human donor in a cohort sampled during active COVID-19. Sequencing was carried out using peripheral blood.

The CDR3 nucleotides read TGCGCCAGCAGTGAGTCTCGGACATCCAGCTCTGGAAACACCATATATTTT. This codes for CASSESRTSSSGNTIYF. The chain employs TRBV10-2 and TRBJ1-3; the D gene is possibly TRBD1 (5 bases). Germline V gene sequence: CDR1 WSHSY, CDR2 SAAADI. This CDR3 has 17 amino acids. V lost 0 bases, J lost 0 bases, and 12 bases lay in between.